This is a list of T cell receptor beta chains from one sample in a study of T cell repertoires in cytomegalovirus infection. TCRdb itself ran the reads through MiXCR, one entry per CDR3 protein. The sample yields roughly 180,000 distinct CDR3 sequences, approximately 18% seen once. The sequenced sample was CD8+ T cells from PBMCs. These receptors were collected from a human donor in good health (CMV status not recorded). Some clones in this sample may be carry-over from other donors' samples. Both conserved end residues are part of each CDR3. A D gene is named only where the DNA matches it firmly. Some rows have no size entry. The others give once, few or many, or a class for an expanded clone.

J,V,size,D,CDR3,DNA
TRBJ2-1,TRBV19,few,NA,CASSLTGRYNEQFF,TGTGCCAGTAGTTTGACAGGGAGGTACAATGAGCAGTTCTTC
TRBJ2-4,TRBV28,many,NA,CASSPVPGLAKNIQYF,TGTGCCAGCAGTCCAGTTCCGGGACTAGCCAAAAACATTCAGTACTTC
TRBJ2-1,TRBV20-1,NA,TRBD2,CSAAPGTRIEQFF,TGCAGTGCTGCTCCCGGGACTAGGATTGAGCAGTTCTTC
TRBJ1-6,TRBV6-6,NA,NA,CASSYGSSPESPLHF,TGTGCCAGCAGTTACGGGAGTAGCCCGGAGTCACCCCTCCACTTT
TRBJ1-5,TRBV7-2,NA,TRBD1,CASSRTGENRQPQHF,TGTGCCAGCAGCCGGACAGGGGAGAATCGTCAGCCCCAGCATTTT
TRBJ2-1,TRBV12-3/TRBV12-4,few,NA,CASSSGSSYNEQFF,TGTGCCAGCAGCTCAGGGTCTTCCTACAATGAGCAGTTCTTC
TRBJ2-7,TRBV20-1,once,NA,CSARDATESSYEQYF,TGCAGTGCTAGAGATGCGACAGAGAGCTCCTACGAGCAGTACTTC
TRBJ2-1,TRBV28,few,TRBD1,CASSLGTAHYNEQFF,TGTGCCAGCAGTTTAGGGACAGCGCACTACAATGAGCAGTTCTTC
TRBJ2-6,TRBV2,medium-sized,NA,CASSPFPSGANVLTF,TGTGCCAGCAGCCCGTTTCCCTCTGGGGCCAACGTCCTGACTTTC
TRBJ2-1,TRBV2,NA,NA,CASNNQQFF,TGTGCCAGCAATAACCAGCAGTTCTTC
TRBJ2-7,TRBV5-6,NA,TRBD2,CASSSGLAYEQYF,TGTGCCAGCAGCTCGGGACTAGCGTACGAGCAGTACTTC
TRBJ1-5,TRBV15,few,TRBD1,CATSRGPIIQGIGQPQHF,TGTGCCACCAGCAGAGGCCCCATTATACAGGGGATTGGTCAGCCCCAGCATTTT
TRBJ1-5,TRBV7-9,NA,TRBD1,CASSTGVQPQHF,TGTGCCAGCAGCACAGGGGTACAGCCCCAGCATTTT
TRBJ2-5,TRBV7-9,NA,TRBD1,CASSLGLGTEETQYF,TGTGCCAGCAGCTTAGGTCTCGGGACAGAAGAGACCCAGTACTTC
TRBJ1-5,TRBV5-5,few,NA,CASSLGDWGSNQPQHF,TGTGCCAGCAGCTTGGGGGATTGGGGCAGCAATCAGCCCCAGCATTTT
TRBJ1-4,TRBV28,few,TRBD1,CASSPGQGEFEKLFF,TGTGCCAGCAGCCCGGGACAGGGCGAATTTGAAAAACTGTTTTTT
TRBJ1-2,TRBV7-9,few,NA,CASSSPTERAYGYTF,TGTGCCAGCAGCTCACCGACAGAGAGAGCCTATGGCTACACCTTC
TRBJ2-5,TRBV7-3,few,NA,CASSLEGQPGETQYF,TGTGCCAGCAGCTTAGAAGGGCAACCAGGAGAGACCCAGTACTTC
TRBJ1-1,TRBV28,NA,NA,CASSLSGDTEAFF,TGTGCCAGCAGTTTATCAGGGGACACTGAAGCTTTCTTT
TRBJ2-2,TRBV4-1,medium-sized,TRBD1,CASSQEGGQGAGGELFF,TGCGCCAGCAGCCAAGAGGGCGGGCAGGGGGCCGGCGGGGAGCTGTTTTTT
TRBJ2-2,TRBV5-4,NA,NA,CASTLAGRTGELFF,TGTGCCAGCACCCTGGCAGGGCGCACCGGGGAGCTGTTTTTT
TRBJ2-3,TRBV12-3/TRBV12-4,NA,TRBD1,CASKYTGGSPDTQYF,TGTGCCAGCAAATATACAGGGGGCTCTCCAGATACGCAGTATTTT
TRBJ2-1,TRBV7-2,many,TRBD2,CASSFSGGANEQFF,TGTGCCAGCAGCTTTAGCGGGGGGGCCAATGAGCAGTTCTTC
TRBJ2-1,TRBV5-5,NA,NA,CASGGEQFF,TGTGCCAGCGGGGGGGAGCAGTTCTTC
TRBJ1-1,TRBV19,NA,TRBD1,CASSPQGAHTEAFF,TGTGCCAGTAGCCCACAGGGGGCACACACTGAAGCTTTCTTT
TRBJ1-1,TRBV6-5,NA,NA,CASTTGGTEAFF,TGTGCCAGCACCACGGGGGGGACTGAAGCTTTCTTT
TRBJ1-5,TRBV20-1,NA,NA,CSARPGGIYQPQHF,TGCAGTGCTAGGCCCGGCGGGATCTATCAGCCCCAGCATTTT
TRBJ2-7,TRBV7-9,few,NA,CASRATREWASYEQYF,TGTGCCAGCAGGGCTACCAGGGAGTGGGCCTCCTACGAGCAGTACTTC
TRBJ2-1,TRBV11-2,NA,TRBD1,CASSSGTGTYNEQFF,TGTGCCAGCAGTTCCGGGACAGGGACCTACAATGAGCAGTTCTTC
TRBJ1-6,TRBV20-1,NA,TRBD1,CSARSRQGNSPLHF,TGCAGTGCTAGATCCCGACAGGGAAATTCACCCCTCCACTTT
TRBJ2-5,TRBV6-6,NA,TRBD1,CASSLWTGMGLNQETQYF,TGTGCCAGCAGTCTATGGACAGGGATGGGTTTAAACCAAGAGACCCAGTACTTC
TRBJ1-2,TRBV29-1,NA,TRBD1,CSVESQGASYGYTF,TGCAGCGTTGAATCCCAGGGGGCTTCCTATGGCTACACCTTC
TRBJ1-2,TRBV5-6,NA,NA,CASSLEQDPNYGYTF,TGTGCCAGCAGCTTGGAGCAGGATCCAAACTATGGCTACACCTTC
TRBJ2-3,TRBV5-6,NA,NA,CAISLWRAHTDTQYF,TGTGCCATTTCTCTATGGCGGGCGCACACAGATACGCAGTATTTT